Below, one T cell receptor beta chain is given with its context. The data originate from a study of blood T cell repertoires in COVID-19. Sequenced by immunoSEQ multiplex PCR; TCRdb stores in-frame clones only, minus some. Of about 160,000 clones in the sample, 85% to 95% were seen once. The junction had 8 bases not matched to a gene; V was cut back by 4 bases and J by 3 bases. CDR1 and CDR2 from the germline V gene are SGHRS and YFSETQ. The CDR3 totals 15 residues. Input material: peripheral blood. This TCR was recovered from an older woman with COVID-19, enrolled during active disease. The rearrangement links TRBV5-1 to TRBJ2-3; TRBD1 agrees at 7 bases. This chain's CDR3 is CASSRDRPETDTQYF. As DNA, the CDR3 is TGCGCCAGCAGCAGGGACAGACCTGAGACAGATACGCAGTATTTT. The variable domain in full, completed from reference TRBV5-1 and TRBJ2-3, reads KAGVTQTPRYLIKTRGQQVTLSCSPISGHRSVSWYQQTPGQGLQFLFEYFSETQRNKGNFPGRFSGRQFSNSRSEMNVSTLELGDSALYLCASSRDRPETDTQYFGPGTRLTVL.